This entry lists 22 T cell receptor beta chains sequenced from one sample in a study of cytomegalovirus exposure and HLA in healthy donors. The PCR made use of 60 Vbeta and 13 Jbeta primers. Generated by immunoSEQ multiplex PCR, the TCRdb table keeps only in-frame clones and is missing some. The table records approximately 140,000 clones, around 82% of them present only once. Material: PBMCs. The receptor source for this set is a boy younger than 18 in good health and CMV-seronegative.

This clone appeared once. The chain recombines TRBV11-1 with TRBJ2-5; 7 nucleotides match TRBD2. From germline, CDR1 is SGHAT and CDR2 FQDESV (reference sequence). The CDR3 is 15 amino acids. J gave up 4 bases and V 1 base, and 6 bases lay outside the gene matches. CDR3: CASSLVPAGRETQYF. The DNA of the CDR3 is TGTGCCAGCAGCTTAGTTCCAGCGGGGAGAGAGACCCAGTACTTC.

The chain combines TRBV7-6 with TRBJ2-7, with TRBD2 matching over 7 bases. Germline-derived CDR1 and CDR2 are SGHVS and FNYEAQ. The CDR3 length is 16 residues. The ends lost 3 bases at V and 5 bases at J; junction bases unmatched: 13. The CDR3, as DNA: TGTGCCAGCAGCTTCACTAGCGACTCCGCTCGCAACGAGCAGTACTTC. Encoded protein: CASSFTSDSARNEQYF.

The J gene is TRBJ1-2, the V gene TRBV9; no firm D call. V gave up 1 base and J gave up 0 bases, with 10 bases separating them. This CDR3 is 15 amino acids long. CDR1 and CDR2 (germline): SGDLS, YYNGEE. This CDR3 is CASSVMELANYGYTF. Written as DNA, the CDR3 is TGTGCCAGCAGCGTAATGGAGTTAGCTAACTATGGCTACACCTTC.

The sample holds a few counts of this clone. The V and J genes are TRBV6-5 and TRBJ2-7; the match to TRBD1 covers 9 bases. V shed 6 bases and J 6 bases; nucleotides not matched to a gene: 9. Germline CDR1 MNHEY, CDR2 SVGAGI. The CDR3 has 14 amino acids. CDR3 region: CASRSKRTGAEQYF. The CDR3 coding sequence is TGTGCCAGCAGATCCAAAAGGACAGGGGCCGAGCAGTACTTC.

The chain recombines TRBV19 with TRBJ2-7, with no clear D. With 7 bases removed from V and 4 bases from J, the gap between germline ends came to 29 bases. The CDR3 consists of 18 residues. Germline values: CDR1 LNHDA, CDR2 SQIVND (reference sequence). In nucleotides, the CDR3 is TGTGCCAGTAATATGCAGGAAAGGATTTCTATATCCCTTTACGAGCAGTACTTC. It encodes CASNMQERISISLYEQYF.

This clone was seen more than once but under ten times. V gene TRBV4-3 combines with J gene TRBJ2-1, with a tentative D call TRBD1 (6 bases). This CDR3 spans 14 amino acids. The germline CDR1 and CDR2 sequences are LGHNA and YSLEER. Trimming removed 2 bases from V and 10 bases from J, with 15 bases in between. CDR3 amino acids: CASSQYPGEREQFF. CDR3 nucleotide sequence: TGCGCCAGCAGCCAATACCCAGGGGAACGGGAGCAGTTCTTC.

The V gene is TRBV2, the J gene TRBJ2-3; 8 bases are shared with TRBD2. This CDR3 contains 14 residues. From germline, CDR1 is SNHLY and CDR2 FYNNEI. V lost 2 bases to trimming and J lost 4 bases; unmatched junction nucleotides: 2. The chain's CDR3 is CASSENGGADTQYF. Written as DNA, the CDR3 is TGTGCCAGCAGTGAAAACGGGGGGGCAGATACGCAGTATTTT.

The CDR3 loop is CASSEGLQLNTEAFF. The CDR3 coding sequence is TGTGCCAGCAGTGAAGGTCTACAGCTGAACACTGAAGCTTTCTTT. The chain links TRBV6-1 to TRBJ1-1, with D hard to call. Between the trimmed V and J ends, which lost 1 base and 0 bases, there was a span of 9 bases. Germline values: CDR1 MNHNS, CDR2 SASEGT. This CDR3 region has 15 residues.

The gene calls are TRBV6-5 and TRBJ2-1, with TRBD1 matching 9 bases. There are 15 residues in the CDR3. CDR1 is MNHEY and CDR2 is SVGAGI in the germline V gene. V lost 4 bases, J lost 10 bases, and 11 bases stayed unmatched. CDR3 DNA sequence: TGTGCCAGCAGTTGGGGACAGGGCCCCAACCGGGAGCAGTTCTTC. Translation gives CASSWGQGPNREQFF.

A single count supports this clone. This chain connects TRBV15 to TRBJ2-5; 8 nucleotides match TRBD1. Germline-derived CDR1 and CDR2 are LNHNV and YYDKDF (reference sequence). Trimming removed 11 bases from V and 5 bases from J; junction bases left unmatched: 7. The length of the CDR3 is 12 residues. The CDR3 bases are TGTGCCTCCCAGGGGGCCGGGGAGACCCAGTACTTC. Translating gives CASQGAGETQYF.

The V and J genes are TRBV29-1 and TRBJ1-1, with no clear D. In germline, CDR1 is SQVTM, CDR2 ANQGSEA. V gave up 8 bases and J gave up 0 bases, with 16 bases separating them. This CDR3 contains 14 residues. For the CDR3, the DNA is TGCAGCCCTCCCGTGAGGTTTATGAACACTGAAGCTTTCTTT. The encoded protein is CSPPVRFMNTEAFF.

The rearrangement uses TRBV7-9 and TRBJ1-1; TRBD1 is a possible D gene (5 bases). The CDR3 extends over 13 amino acids. The germline V and J ends were trimmed by 5 bases and 4 bases, with 11 bases remaining between them. Germline V gene sequence: CDR1 SEHNR, CDR2 FQNEAQ (reference sequence). CDR3: CASSKKQGTEAFF. The DNA for the CDR3 is TGTGCCAGCAGCAAAAAGCAGGGCACTGAAGCTTTCTTT.

There are a few counts of this clone. V and J are TRBV4-3 and TRBJ2-3, with D maybe TRBD2 (6 bases). The V end was cut by 3 bases, the J end by 1 base, with 8 bases between. The germline V gene encodes CDR1 LGHNA and CDR2 YSLEER. There are 14 residues in the CDR3. The CDR3 nucleotides are TGCGCCAGCAGCCACACGGGAGGCACAGATACGCAGTATTTT. This sequence encodes CASSHTGGTDTQYF.

Note on this clone: At the DNA level, this CDR3 is encoded by other sequences in the same sample as well. The chain recombines TRBV6-1 with TRBJ1-2, with 7 bases matching TRBD1. This CDR3 is built from 13 residues. J lost 4 bases, V lost 7 bases, and 6 bases had no gene match. The germline gives CDR1 MNHNS, CDR2 SASEGT. CDR3 bases: TGTGCCAGCAAACTACAGGGGAGCTATGGCTACACCTTC. This translates into CASKLQGSYGYTF.

J is TRBJ1-2 and V is TRBV19, with 7 bases lining up with TRBD1. Trimming cost V 3 bases and J 7 bases; bases outside gene matches: 17. There are 17 residues in the CDR3. CDR1 is LNHDA and CDR2 is SQIVND in the germline V gene (reference sequence). Here the CDR3 reads CASSIPDRPSLGPGYTF. CDR3 sequence (DNA): TGTGCCAGTAGTATCCCGGACAGGCCTTCCCTTGGACCTGGCTACACCTTC.

The chain joins TRBV30 to TRBJ1-4, with a tentative D call TRBD1 (5 bases). This CDR3 contains 14 residues. Germline-derived CDR1 and CDR2 are GTSNPN and SVGIG (reference sequence). V was clipped by 4 bases and J by 7 bases, with 16 bases between them. The CDR3 nucleotides read TGTGCCTGGAAGATAGGGGCGAAGTCTGAAAAACTGTTTTTT. Amino acid sequence: CAWKIGAKSEKLFF.

The rearrangement links TRBV2 to TRBJ2-7, with D tentatively TRBD1 (6 bases). Germline V CDR1 and CDR2: SNHLY, FYNNEI. The V gene lost 2 bases and the J gene lost 6 bases, with 14 bases spanning the gap. The CDR3 runs 14 residues. CDR3: CASSETTGWTEQYF. For the CDR3, the DNA is TGTGCCAGCAGTGAAACTACAGGGTGGACCGAGCAGTACTTC.

V gene TRBV7-2 combines with J gene TRBJ1-2, with a possible D match to TRBD1 (6 bases). The V end was cut by 5 bases, the J end by 2 bases, with 15 bases between. Germline CDR1 is SGHTA and CDR2 is FQGNSA. This CDR3 is 15 amino acids long. CDR3 loop: CASSTIGQPNYGYTF. The DNA for the CDR3 is TGTGCCAGCAGCACGATAGGACAGCCCAACTATGGCTACACCTTC.

V is TRBV7-8 and J is TRBJ2-5; D unresolved. Per germline, CDR1 SGHVS and CDR2 FQNEAQ. Trimming removed 6 bases from V and 3 bases from J, with 20 bases in between. The CDR3 contains 16 residues. The CDR3 DNA sequence: TGTGCCAGCAGTCTCCCCCGACTCGTAGGTAAAGAGACCCAGTACTTC. Residues: CASSLPRLVGKETQYF.

V gene TRBV7-7 combines with J gene TRBJ2-1; D is perhaps TRBD2 (6 bases). The CDR3 sequence is 17 residues long. The germline CDR1 and CDR2 sequences are SSHAT and FNYEAQ (reference sequence). Trimming removed 2 bases at V and 1 base at J, with 15 bases between. CDR3: CASSLRSSAGSYNEQFF. In DNA, the CDR3 is TGTGCCAGCAGCTTACGGAGCTCGGCGGGGTCCTACAATGAGCAGTTCTTC.

This clone showed up just once. The gene calls are TRBV9 and TRBJ2-7; 11 nucleotides line up with TRBD1. Germline-derived CDR1 and CDR2 are SGDLS and YYNGEE. CDR3 length: 15 amino acids. Trimming removed 0 bases from V and 4 bases from J; junction bases left unmatched: 3. As DNA, the CDR3 is TGTGCCAGCAGCGTAGGGGGGACAGGGGGTTACGAGCAGTACTTC. Its translation: CASSVGGTGGYEQYF.

This clone was found a few times. This chain joins TRBV6-8 and TRBJ1-2, with 8 bases lining up with TRBD1. Trimming removed 2 bases from V and 4 bases from J; junction bases left unmatched: 6. Germline V gives CDR1 MNHGY, CDR2 SAAAGT. The CDR3 spans 15 residues. The CDR3 region is CASSYGTGNPYGYTF. For the CDR3, the DNA is TGTGCCAGCAGTTACGGGACAGGAAATCCCTATGGCTACACCTTC.